This TCR beta chain comes out of a study of T cells in localized non-small cell lung cancer. Findings and caveats of the study: As only one tumor region underwent sequencing, heterogeneity remains possible.

The V end lost 1 base, the J end lost 7 bases, and 14 bases lay between the germline ends. The CDR3 consists of 14 residues. The germline CDR1 and CDR2 sequences are SGHRS and YFSETQ. Comments on this clone: Its matching antigen is unknown.

Some clones are missing from TCRdb's copy, which holds only in-frame ones; the method was immunoSEQ multiplex PCR. Counted here are over 65,000 clones, 65% to 85% occurring once; the ten biggest clones make up 1% to 1.5%. The sequenced sample was peripheral blood, obtained before any cancer treatment. The chain is built from TRBV5-1 and TRBJ1-1; tentatively, D is TRBD1 (5 bases). The receptor was isolated from a female donor of 60 years or more with stage I lung adenocarcinoma. The DNA for the CDR3 is TGCGCCAGCAGCTTGAGGGCAGGGAAGGTTGAAGCTTTCTTT. Its protein product is CASSLRAGKVEAFF.